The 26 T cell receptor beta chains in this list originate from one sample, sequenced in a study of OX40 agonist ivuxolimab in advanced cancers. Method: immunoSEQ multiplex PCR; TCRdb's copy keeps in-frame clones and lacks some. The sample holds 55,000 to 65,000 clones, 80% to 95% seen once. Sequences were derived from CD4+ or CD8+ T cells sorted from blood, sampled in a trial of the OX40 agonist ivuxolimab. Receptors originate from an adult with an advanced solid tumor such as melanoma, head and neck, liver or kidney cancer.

The CDR3 loop reads CATQRRQGRTDTQYF. In nucleotides, the CDR3 is TGTGCCACCCAGAGAAGACAGGGGAGAACAGATACGCAGTATTTT. V and J are TRBV6-5 and TRBJ2-3; 8 nucleotides agree with TRBD1. V trimming: 10 bases; J trimming: 3 bases; junction bases outside the gene matches: 12. CDR1 and CDR2 (germline): MNHEY, SVGAGI. There are 15 residues in the CDR3.

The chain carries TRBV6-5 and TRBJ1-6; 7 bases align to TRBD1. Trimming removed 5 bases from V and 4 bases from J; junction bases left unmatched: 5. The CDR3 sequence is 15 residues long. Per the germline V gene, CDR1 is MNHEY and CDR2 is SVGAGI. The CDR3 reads CASSPGQLYNSPLHF. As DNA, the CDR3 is TGTGCCAGCAGTCCGGGACAGCTATATAATTCACCCCTCCACTTT.

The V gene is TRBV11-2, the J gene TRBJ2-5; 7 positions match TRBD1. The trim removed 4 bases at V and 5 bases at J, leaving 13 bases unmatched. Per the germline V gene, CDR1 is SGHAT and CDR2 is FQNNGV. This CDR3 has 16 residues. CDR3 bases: TGTGCCAGCAGCTCGCAGATCGAAGGGGGCGCGGAGACCCAGTACTTC. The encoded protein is CASSSQIEGGAETQYF.

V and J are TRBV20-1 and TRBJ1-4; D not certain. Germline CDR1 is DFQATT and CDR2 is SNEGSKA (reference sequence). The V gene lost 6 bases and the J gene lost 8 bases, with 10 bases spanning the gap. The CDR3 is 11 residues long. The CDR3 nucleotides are TGCAGTGCCCCAGCGGGAGAAAAACTGTTTTTT. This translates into CSAPAGEKLFF.

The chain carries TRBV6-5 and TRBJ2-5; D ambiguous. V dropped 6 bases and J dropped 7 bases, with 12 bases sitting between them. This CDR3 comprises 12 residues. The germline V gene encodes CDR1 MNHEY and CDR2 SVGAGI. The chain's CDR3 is CASSPNLWTQYF. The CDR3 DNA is TGTGCCAGCAGCCCTAATCTCTGGACCCAGTACTTC.

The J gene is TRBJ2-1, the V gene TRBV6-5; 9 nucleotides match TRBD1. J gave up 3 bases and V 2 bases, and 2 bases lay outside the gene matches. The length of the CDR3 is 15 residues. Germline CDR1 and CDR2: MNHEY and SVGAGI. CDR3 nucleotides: TGTGCCAGCAGTTACGGGACAGGGCTCTACAATGAGCAGTTCTTC. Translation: CASSYGTGLYNEQFF.

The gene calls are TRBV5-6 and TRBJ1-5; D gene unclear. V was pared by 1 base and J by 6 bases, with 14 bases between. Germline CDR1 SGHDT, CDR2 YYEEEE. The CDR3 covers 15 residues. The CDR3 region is CASSLIGELGQPQHF. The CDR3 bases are TGTGCCAGCAGCTTGATTGGGGAGTTGGGTCAGCCCCAGCATTTT.

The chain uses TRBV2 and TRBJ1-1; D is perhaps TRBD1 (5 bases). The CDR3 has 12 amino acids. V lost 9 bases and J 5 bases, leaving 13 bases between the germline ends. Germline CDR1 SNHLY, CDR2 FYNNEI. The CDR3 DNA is TGTGCCAGGACTCAGGGTTCGACTGAAGCTTTCTTT. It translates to CARTQGSTEAFF.

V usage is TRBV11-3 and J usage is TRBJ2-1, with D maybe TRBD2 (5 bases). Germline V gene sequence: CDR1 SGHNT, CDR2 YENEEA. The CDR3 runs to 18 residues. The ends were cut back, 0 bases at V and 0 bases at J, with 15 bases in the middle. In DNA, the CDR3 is TGTGCCAGCAGCTTAGAGGCGACCCTAGAGGGCTCCTACAATGAGCAGTTCTTC. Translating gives CASSLEATLEGSYNEQFF. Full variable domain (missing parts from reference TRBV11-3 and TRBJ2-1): EAGVVQSPRYKIIEKKQPVAFWCNPISGHNTLYWYLQNLGQGPELLIRYENEEAVDDSQLPKDRFSAERLKGVDSTLKIQPAELGDSAVYLCASSLEATLEGSYNEQFFGPGTRLTVL.

The CDR3 region has the DNA TGTGCCTGGAGTATCGGCTGCACCAATGAGCAGTTCTTC. Translation: CAWSIGCTNEQFF. This chain connects TRBV30 to TRBJ2-1; D gene ambiguous. Trimming left V 2 bases short and J 6 bases short, with 11 bases between. The CDR3 is made up of 13 amino acids. The germline V gene has CDR1 GTSNPN and CDR2 SVGIG (reference sequence).

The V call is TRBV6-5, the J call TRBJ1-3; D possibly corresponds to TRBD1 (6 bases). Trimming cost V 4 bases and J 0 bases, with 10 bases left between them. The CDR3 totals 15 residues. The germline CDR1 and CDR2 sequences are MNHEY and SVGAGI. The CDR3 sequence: CASSSTGTSGNTIYF. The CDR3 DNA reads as TGTGCCAGCAGTTCCACAGGGACCTCTGGAAACACCATATATTTT.

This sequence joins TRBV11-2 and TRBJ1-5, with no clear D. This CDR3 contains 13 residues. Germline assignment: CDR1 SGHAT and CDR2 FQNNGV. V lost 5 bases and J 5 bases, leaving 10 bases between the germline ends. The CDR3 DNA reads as TGTGCCAGCAGCCACACTGGTTATCAGCCCCAGCATTTT. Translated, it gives CASSHTGYQPQHF.

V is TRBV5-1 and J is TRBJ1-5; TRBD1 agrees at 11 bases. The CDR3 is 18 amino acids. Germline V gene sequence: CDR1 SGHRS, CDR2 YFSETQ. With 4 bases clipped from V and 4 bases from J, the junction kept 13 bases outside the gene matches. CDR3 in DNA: TGCGCCAGCAGCCGCCCCGGGACAGGGGGAATACCTAATCAGCCCCAGCATTTT. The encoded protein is CASSRPGTGGIPNQPQHF.

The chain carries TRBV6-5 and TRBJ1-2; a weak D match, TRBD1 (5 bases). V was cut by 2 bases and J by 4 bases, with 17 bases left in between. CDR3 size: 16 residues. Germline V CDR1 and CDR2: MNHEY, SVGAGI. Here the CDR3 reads CASSYQTGTASYGYTF. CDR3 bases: TGTGCCAGCAGTTACCAGACCGGGACGGCGAGCTATGGCTACACCTTC.

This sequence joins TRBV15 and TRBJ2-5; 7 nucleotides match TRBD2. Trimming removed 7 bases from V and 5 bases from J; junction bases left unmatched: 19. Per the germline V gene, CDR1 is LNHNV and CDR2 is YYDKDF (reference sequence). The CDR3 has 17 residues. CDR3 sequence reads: CATTSRAGAGEWETQYF. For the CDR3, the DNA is TGTGCCACCACTTCAAGAGCCGGGGCGGGAGAATGGGAGACCCAGTACTTC.

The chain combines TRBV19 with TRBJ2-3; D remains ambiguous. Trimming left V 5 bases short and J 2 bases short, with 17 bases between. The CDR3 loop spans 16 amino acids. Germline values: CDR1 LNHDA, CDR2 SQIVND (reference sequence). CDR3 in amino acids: CASSPRRRIATDTQYF. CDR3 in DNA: TGTGCCAGTAGTCCCCGGCGTAGAATAGCCACAGATACGCAGTATTTT.

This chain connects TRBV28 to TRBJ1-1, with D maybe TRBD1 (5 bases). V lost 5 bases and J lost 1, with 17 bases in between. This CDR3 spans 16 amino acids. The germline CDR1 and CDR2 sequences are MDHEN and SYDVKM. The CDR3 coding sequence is TGTGCCAGCAGTCAAGGGCGCCTTGGGGGGAACACTGAAGCTTTCTTT. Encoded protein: CASSQGRLGGNTEAFF.

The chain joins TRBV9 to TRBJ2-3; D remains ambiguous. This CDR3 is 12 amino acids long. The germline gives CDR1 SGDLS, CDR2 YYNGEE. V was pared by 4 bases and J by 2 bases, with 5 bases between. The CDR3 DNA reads TGTGCCAGCAGCTTCGTCACAGATACGCAGTATTTT. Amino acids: CASSFVTDTQYF.

Written as DNA, the CDR3 is TGCGCCAGCAGCTTGTGGACTAGCGGAGCCCCCGGGGAGCTGTTTTTT. Its translation: CASSLWTSGAPGELFF. V and J are TRBV5-1 and TRBJ2-2, with 10 bases lining up with TRBD2. Germline CDR1 reads SGHRS; CDR2 reads YFSETQ. There are 16 residues in the CDR3. V dropped 1 base and J dropped 6; count of bases not matched to a gene: 6.

CDR3 sequence: CAITKLTGKRVEAFF. CDR3 bases: TGTGCCATCACTAAACTGACAGGGAAGAGAGTAGAAGCTTTCTTT. V is TRBV10-3 and J is TRBJ1-1, with 7 nucleotides matching TRBD1. Trimming cost V 7 bases and J 8 bases; bases outside gene matches: 16. The CDR3 is made up of 15 amino acids. CDR1 is ENHRY and CDR2 is SYGVKD in the germline V gene.

CDR3 in DNA: TGTGCCAGCAGCGTAGAATACAGCGGGAGAGGGTATGAAAACGGGGAGCTGTTTTTT. Translated, it gives CASSVEYSGRGYENGELFF. This chain links TRBV9 with TRBJ2-2, with 8 positions matching TRBD2. V lost 0 bases, J lost 7 bases, and 17 bases stayed unmatched. The CDR3 consists of 19 residues. Germline CDR1 and CDR2: SGDLS and YYNGEE.

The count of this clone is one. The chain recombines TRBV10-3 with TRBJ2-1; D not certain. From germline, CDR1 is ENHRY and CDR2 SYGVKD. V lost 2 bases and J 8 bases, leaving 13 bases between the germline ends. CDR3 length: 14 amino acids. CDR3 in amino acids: CAISEVNSVHEQFF. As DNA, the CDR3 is TGTGCCATCAGTGAGGTTAATAGTGTCCATGAGCAGTTCTTC.

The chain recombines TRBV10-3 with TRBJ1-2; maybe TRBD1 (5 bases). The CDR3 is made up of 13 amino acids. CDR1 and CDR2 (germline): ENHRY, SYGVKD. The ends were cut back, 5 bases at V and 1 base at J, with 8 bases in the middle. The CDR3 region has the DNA TGTGCCATCAGTCCTGACAGTAACTATGGCTACACCTTC. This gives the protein CAISPDSNYGYTF.

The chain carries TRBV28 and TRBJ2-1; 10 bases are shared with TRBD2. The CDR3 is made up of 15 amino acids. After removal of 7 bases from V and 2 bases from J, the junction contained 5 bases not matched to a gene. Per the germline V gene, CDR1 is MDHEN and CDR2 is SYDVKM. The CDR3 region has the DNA TGTGCCAGCACCTTAGCGGGGGGCCCCTACAATGAGCAGTTCTTC. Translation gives CASTLAGGPYNEQFF.

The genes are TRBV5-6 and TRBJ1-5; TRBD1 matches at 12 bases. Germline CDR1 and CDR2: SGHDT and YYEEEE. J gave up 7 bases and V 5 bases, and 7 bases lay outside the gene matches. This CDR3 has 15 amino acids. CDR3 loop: CASRWGQGALQPQHF. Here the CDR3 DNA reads TGTGCCAGCAGGTGGGGACAGGGGGCTCTGCAGCCCCAGCATTTT.

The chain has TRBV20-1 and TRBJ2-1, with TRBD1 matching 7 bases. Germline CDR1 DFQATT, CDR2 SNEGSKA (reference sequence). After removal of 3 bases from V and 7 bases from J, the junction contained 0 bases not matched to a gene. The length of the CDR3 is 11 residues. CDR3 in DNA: TGCAGTGCTAGCAGGGGGAATGAGCAGTTCTTC. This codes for CSASRGNEQFF.